The clone carrying this T cell receptor (beta chain) was counted many times. MiXCR, applied by TCRdb to the 5' RACE reads, yields one record per CDR3 protein. The table lists 67,000 or so distinct CDR3 sequences, roughly 13% of them singletons. These data originate in a study of neurological immune-mediated disorders. This CDR3 is built from 15 residues. V was shortened by 5 bases and J by 2 bases, with 10 bases between the two germline ends. Stated time point: longitudinal time-point 1 (baseline). The sequencing sample was made of PBMCs. The clonotype originates from a female donor with HTLV-1-associated myelopathy (HAM/TSP). The chain links TRBV12-3 or TRBV12-4 to TRBJ2-6; D might be TRBD1 (6 bases). The CDR3 nucleotides read TGTGCCAGCAGTCTTGACAGGACTGGGGCCAACGTCCTGACTTTC. It codes for CASSLDRTGANVLTF.